The rows below give T cell receptor beta chains drawn from one sample of a study of T-cell memory formation after mild COVID-19. MiXCR, run by TCRdb on the 5' RACE reads, gives a single entry per CDR3 protein. The data contain 270,000 or so distinct CDR3 sequences, roughly a sixth of them singletons. Material: PBMCs or a T cell subset sorted from them (not recorded which). These receptors all stem from a man in his late teens or twenties who had mild COVID-19 (a few samples of this study predate the infection). Cell type and time point are not known. Each CDR3 is given with its conserved first and last residue. D genes are given only for firm matches. Clone sizes are given selectively: once, few, many, or a class where the clone is expanded.

many TRBJ2-2 TRBD2 TRBV28 TGTGCCAGCAGCGCTCAGGCGGGGGCGAACACCGGGGAGCTGTTTTTT CASSAQAGANTGELFF
NA TRBJ2-5 NA TRBV4-3 TGCGCCAGCAGCCACGGGACTCCGGGGCAGACCCAGTACTTC CASSHGTPGQTQYF
few TRBJ2-3 TRBD2 TRBV5-5 TGTGCCAGCAGCCGCCGGACTAGCGGAGAACTGACAGATACGCAGTATTTT CASSRRTSGELTDTQYF
few TRBJ2-1 NA TRBV3-1 TGTGCCAGCAGCCAGGGTTATGAGCAGTTCTTC CASSQGYEQFF
few TRBJ2-5 TRBD2 TRBV6-6 TGTGCCAGCAGTTACGTAGCGGGGTACCAAGAGACCCAGTACTTC CASSYVAGYQETQYF
few TRBJ1-2 NA TRBV18 TGTGCCAGCTCACCTGAACGGGATTATGGCTACACCTTC CASSPERDYGYTF
NA TRBJ2-3 NA TRBV7-9 TGTGCCAGCAGCCCCACCCTACTAGAGGGGGGCACAGATACGCAGTATTTT CASSPTLLEGGTDTQYF
NA TRBJ1-1 NA TRBV12-3/TRBV12-4 TGTGCCAGCAGTAGGGGACATTCGAACACTGAAGCTTTCTTT CASSRGHSNTEAFF
few TRBJ2-3 TRBD2 TRBV27 TGTGCCAGCAGTTCGACTAGCGGGGGGCCAGATACGCAGTATTTT CASSSTSGGPDTQYF
NA TRBJ2-1 NA TRBV4-3 TGCGCCAGCAGCCCGAGGGGGTCCAATGAGCAGTTCTTC CASSPRGSNEQFF
few TRBJ2-2 NA TRBV5-1 TGCGCCAGCAGCTTGCCGGAATCGGGTACCGGGGAGCTGTTTTTT CASSLPESGTGELFF
NA TRBJ1-1 NA TRBV12-3/TRBV12-4 TGTGCCAGCAGCTGGGGGGAATCTGAAGCTTTCTTT CASSWGESEAFF
few TRBJ2-5 TRBD2 TRBV10-3 TGTGCCATCACCGCGACTAGCGAAGAGACCCAGTACTTC CAITATSEETQYF
NA TRBJ2-1 NA TRBV7-2 TGTGCCAGCAGCTTCACGATCGGTTTCAATGAGCAGTTCTTC CASSFTIGFNEQFF
many TRBJ2-3 TRBD1 TRBV6-4 TGTGCCAGCAGTGACTCGACAGGGGGCGCAGATACGCAGTATTTT CASSDSTGGADTQYF
few TRBJ1-2 NA TRBV28 TGTGCCAGCAGAGGAGAAGGTCGGGGGTATGGCTACACCTTC CASRGEGRGYGYTF
few TRBJ1-3 TRBD1 TRBV20-1 TGCAGTGCTTTGACAGGGAGAGGAAACACCATATATTTT CSALTGRGNTIYF
few TRBJ1-2 TRBD1 TRBV3-1 TGTGCCAGCAGCCAGGGACAGGGTCAAGGCTACACCTTC CASSQGQGQGYTF
many TRBJ1-6 TRBD1 TRBV3-1 TGTGCCAGCAGTTCACAGGGGTCTAGCTCACCCCTCCACTTT CASSSQGSSSPLHF
once TRBJ2-5 NA TRBV2 TGTGCCAGCATGGGGGTAGGAGAGACCCAGTACTTC CASMGVGETQYF
NA TRBJ1-2 TRBD1 TRBV20-1 TGCAGTGCTAGAGATAGCAGGACAGGGGGCTATGGCTACACCTTC CSARDSRTGGYGYTF
NA TRBJ1-4 NA TRBV6-6 TGTGCCAGCAGTTACTCGACAGGATTAACAACTAATGAAAAACTGTTTTTT CASSYSTGLTTNEKLFF
NA TRBJ2-2 NA TRBV19 TGTGCCAGTAGATGGGGGTCCAACACCGGGGAGCTGTTTTTT CASRWGSNTGELFF
many TRBJ2-3 NA TRBV20-1 TGCAGTGCTAGAGATCCGACTAGTTATATCCCAGATACGCAGTATTTT CSARDPTSYIPDTQYF
NA TRBJ1-1 NA TRBV7-2 TGTGCCAGCAGCCTCCTGGGTACCTCCACTGAAGCTTTCTTT CASSLLGTSTEAFF
NA TRBJ2-7 NA TRBV18 TGTGCCAGCTCATCCGGCTTCAGCGCCGAGCAGTACTTC CASSSGFSAEQYF
NA TRBJ2-3 NA TRBV6-6 TGTGCCAGCGGTTTAGCCGAGGTAGATACGCAGTATTTT CASGLAEVDTQYF
NA TRBJ1-1 NA TRBV7-9 TGTGCCAGCACCTTCGGTGGCACTGAAGCTTTCTTT CASTFGGTEAFF
few TRBJ1-4 NA TRBV28 TGTGCCAGCAGTTCGGGGGCGCCCGAAAAACTGTTTTTT CASSSGAPEKLFF